The 27 T cell receptor beta chains given below trace back to one sample, sequenced in a study of identical twins. In TCRdb, the 5' RACE reads were re-called with MiXCR into one record per CDR3 protein. The repertoire holds roughly 290,000 distinct CDR3 sequences, with roughly 8.6% as singletons. These data also featured in a second study, about yellow fever vaccine responses in identical twins.

Sequencing was performed on memory (CD45RO+) T cells sorted from blood. All receptors come from a woman between 18 and 30 years old in good health.

This clonotype was counted between two and nine times. This rearrangement joins TRBV15 to TRBJ2-3; TRBD2 matches at 10 bases. The V and J ends lost 3 bases and 4 bases, in that order; junction bases with no gene match: 4. The CDR3 is made up of 15 amino acids. Germline lookup yields CDR1 LNHNV and CDR2 YYDKDF (reference sequence). CDR3 bases: TGTGCCACCAGCAGCAGCGGGGGGGCCCCAGATACGCAGTATTTT. This gives the protein CATSSSGGAPDTQYF. Using reference TRBV15 and TRBJ2-3 for the parts outside the CDR3, the full variable domain is DAMVIQNPRYQVTQFGKPVTLSCSQTLNHNVMYWYQQKSSQAPKLLFHYYDKDFNNEADTPDNFQSRRPNTSFCFLDIRSPGLGDTAMYLCATSSSGGAPDTQYFGPGTRLTVL.

The CDR3 here is CASSEAGGTFQFF. As DNA, the CDR3 is TGTGCCAGCAGTGAAGCTGGGGGGACCTTCCAGTTCTTC. The chain couples TRBV2 to TRBJ2-1, with D possibly matching TRBD2 (6 bases). Germline V lookup: CDR1 SNHLY, CDR2 FYNNEI. The CDR3 runs 13 residues. Trimming pared 0 bases from V and 13 bases from J, leaving 13 bases between.

This clonotype was counted a few times. This chain joins TRBV2 and TRBJ2-7; TRBD2 agrees at 13 bases. Germline CDR1 is SNHLY and CDR2 is FYNNEI. V was pared by 6 bases and J by 12 bases, with 14 bases of the junction left unmatched. The CDR3 is made up of 15 amino acids. The CDR3 reads CASRPTGTSGAPWYV. In DNA form, the CDR3 reads TGTGCCAGCAGACCCACCGGGACTAGCGGGGCCCCCTGGTACGTC.

This clonotype was seen many times. The V call is TRBV25-1, the J call TRBJ1-4; 11 bases line up with TRBD1. Trimming cost V 11 bases and J 0 bases; bases outside gene matches: 14. Germline CDR1 and CDR2: MGHDK and SYGVNS. The CDR3 consists of 18 residues. As DNA, the CDR3 is TGTGCCGGTCGCCCGCCGGGACAGGGGGACTCAACTAATGAAAAACTGTTTTTT. Residues: CAGRPPGQGDSTNEKLFF.

This clonotype showed up just once. Just one base apart from a much larger clone, this may be a read error. The genes are TRBV5-4 and TRBJ2-2, with 9 bases identical to TRBD1. The V gene end was trimmed by 8 bases and the J gene end by 6 bases; junction bases not matched to a gene: 11. Per the germline V gene, CDR1 is SGHNT and CDR2 is YYREEE (reference sequence). The CDR3 consists of 15 residues. The CDR3 DNA reads as TGTGCCAGGAGACCCGGGACAGGGTCATCCGGGGAGCTGTTTTTT. Its translation: CARRPGTGSSGELFF. The full variable domain, in which reference TRBV5-4 and TRBJ2-2 provide the parts outside the CDR3, is ETGVTQSPTHLIKTRGQQVTLRCSSQSGHNTVSWYQQALGQGPQFIFQYYREEENGRGNFPPRFSGLQFPNYSSELNVNALELDDSALYLCARRPGTGSSGELFFGEGSRLTVL.

This CDR3 is CATSPRTSGLNNEQFF. The CDR3 nucleotides are TGTGCCACCAGCCCTAGAACTAGCGGATTAAACAATGAGCAGTTCTTC. The J gene is TRBJ2-1, the V gene TRBV15, with 8 positions matching TRBD2. The CDR3 loop spans 16 amino acids. Germline CDR1 reads LNHNV; CDR2 reads YYDKDF (reference sequence). After removal of 5 bases from V and 5 bases from J, the junction contained 11 bases not matched to a gene.

This clonotype has ten or more counts. CDR3 region: CASSKTPRDRGNNEQFF. CDR3 DNA: TGTGCCAGCAGCAAAACCCCGCGGGACAGGGGGAACAATGAGCAGTTCTTC. The chain recombines TRBV21-1 with TRBJ2-1; TRBD1, as called in the table, went unchecked against the DNA. TRBV21-1 counts as a pseudogene. This CDR3 contains 17 residues.

This clonotype came up a few times. The gene calls are TRBV3-1 and TRBJ2-3; either TRBD1 or TRBD2 may supply D (5 bases each). The germline V gene has CDR1 LGHDT and CDR2 YNNKEL (reference sequence). Trimming removed 6 bases at V and 4 bases at J, with 17 bases between. The CDR3 extends over 15 amino acids. Written as DNA, the CDR3 is TGTGCCAGCAGTCACGGGGCTATAGCAGCAGATACGCAGTATTTT. Translated: CASSHGAIAADTQYF.

CDR3 sequence: CASSFGPSSTDTQYF. The CDR3 DNA is TGTGCCAGCAGTTTTGGCCCCTCTAGCACAGATACGCAGTATTTT. This chain joins TRBV27 and TRBJ2-3; D is uncertain. V was trimmed by 3 bases and J by 0 bases, leaving 10 bases between them. Per the germline V gene, CDR1 is MNHEY and CDR2 is SMNVEV (reference sequence). CDR3 size: 15 residues.

This clonotype was seen repeatedly, ten times or more. The CDR3 protein is CASSLVAGPYNSPLHF. CDR3 coding DNA: TGTGCCAGCAGCTTAGTAGCCGGGCCTTATAATTCACCCCTCCACTTT. J is TRBJ1-6 and V is TRBV11-2; no clear D. The CDR3 covers 16 residues. Germline V gives CDR1 SGHAT, CDR2 FQNNGV. V was shortened by 1 base and J by 4 bases, with 11 bases between the two germline ends.

Here the CDR3 DNA reads TGTGCCAGCAGCGTAGGGGACAGGGAGGGAGAGACCCAGTACTTC. Protein product: CASSVGDREGETQYF. This chain links TRBV9 with TRBJ2-5; 9 bases fit TRBD1. Losses at the gene ends were 0 bases for V and 4 bases for J; bases not matched to a gene: 4. The CDR3 sequence is 15 residues long. Per germline, CDR1 SGDLS and CDR2 YYNGEE. The full variable domain, rest sourced from reference TRBV9 and TRBJ2-5, is DSGVTQTPKHLITATGQRVTLRCSPRSGDLSVYWYQQSLDQGLQFLIQYYNGEERAKGNILERFSAQQFPDLHSELNLSSLELGDSALYFCASSVGDREGETQYFGPGTRLLVL.

The rearrangement links TRBV20-1 to TRBJ1-2, with 8 bases identical to TRBD1. The CDR3 loop spans 13 amino acids. Germline CDR1 is DFQATT and CDR2 is SNEGSKA (reference sequence). Trimming cost V 5 bases and J 5 bases; bases outside gene matches: 7. As DNA, the CDR3 is TGCAGTGCTTCGGACAGGGTCGATTATGGCTACACCTTC. This gives the protein CSASDRVDYGYTF.

V usage is TRBV5-1 and J usage is TRBJ2-1, with 10 bases aligning to TRBD2. The CDR3 has 17 amino acids. The ends lost 4 bases at V and 7 bases at J; junction bases unmatched: 14. Germline CDR1 and CDR2: SGHRS and YFSETQ. The chain's CDR3 is CASSRPSEAGGPNEQFF. The DNA for the CDR3 is TGCGCCAGCAGCCGCCCGAGTGAAGCGGGAGGGCCGAATGAGCAGTTCTTC.

The sample holds many counts of this clonotype. V is TRBV29-1 and J is TRBJ1-2, with 7 bases matching TRBD1. The germline V gene encodes CDR1 SQVTM and CDR2 ANQGSEA. The length of the CDR3 is 13 residues. The ends lost 7 bases at V and 4 bases at J; junction bases unmatched: 9. The CDR3 sequence: CSAYYRGGYGYTF. As DNA, the CDR3 is TGCAGCGCGTACTACAGGGGTGGCTATGGCTACACCTTC.

This clonotype was counted at least ten times. V is TRBV10-3 and J is TRBJ1-5, with D unclear. With 3 bases removed from V and 6 bases from J, the gap between germline ends came to 9 bases. The CDR3 runs 13 residues. Looked up from germline, CDR1 is ENHRY and CDR2 is SYGVKD. The CDR3 DNA reads as TGTGCCATCAGTGAAGAGCACGTTCAGCCCCAGCATTTT. Amino acid sequence: CAISEEHVQPQHF.

This clonotype showed up many times. The chain has TRBV11-2 and TRBJ2-5; the D is unclear. V lost 8 bases and J 2 bases, leaving 9 bases between the germline ends. The CDR3 runs 12 residues. Germline-derived CDR1 and CDR2 are SGHAT and FQNNGV. The CDR3 nucleotides read TGTGCCAGCCGACAACCACAAGAGACCCAGTACTTC. It translates to CASRQPQETQYF.

This clonotype was counted ten times or more. The chain has TRBV6-5 and TRBJ1-5; D perhaps matches TRBD1 (6 bases). Germline-derived CDR1 and CDR2 are MNHEY and SVGAGI. Trimming shortened V by 0 bases and J by 7 bases, and 10 bases separated the two germline ends. The CDR3 runs to 14 residues. DNA of the CDR3: TGTGCCAGCAGTTACTCTGCGGGGGGCCAGCCCCAGCATTTT. Translation: CASSYSAGGQPQHF.

In its sample, this clonotype was seen a few times. The CDR3 end shows no conserved phenylalanine or tryptophan, and so a read error is likely. The chain combines TRBV5-1 with TRBJ2-2; TRBD2 matches at 8 bases. Trimming took 0 bases from V and 0 from J; bases not matched to a gene: 4. In germline, CDR1 is SGHRS, CDR2 YFSETQ. CDR3 size: 17 residues. This CDR3 is CASSLAVAGTNTGELFV. CDR3 DNA: TGCGCCAGCAGCTTGGCCGTAGCGGGGACGAACACCGGGGAGCTGTTTGTT.

This clonotype was recorded many times. The rearrangement uses TRBV6-2 or TRBV6-3 and TRBJ2-3; D uncertain. The CDR3 consists of 13 residues. Trimming removed 2 bases from V and 3 bases from J, with 6 bases in between. The germline CDR1 and CDR2 sequences are MNHEY and SVGEGT. The CDR3 reads CASSYEVTDTQYF. The CDR3 region has the DNA TGTGCCAGCAGTTACGAAGTGACAGATACGCAGTATTTT.

This clonotype was picked up a small number of times. The V and J genes are TRBV29-1 and TRBJ2-3, with D possibly TRBD1 on 5 matching bases. Trimming shortened V by 4 bases and J by 1 base, and 12 bases separated the two germline ends. The CDR3 contains 14 residues. Germline V gives CDR1 SQVTM, CDR2 ANQGSEA. The CDR3 reads CSVAPLGGTDTQYF. The DNA of the CDR3 is TGCAGCGTTGCCCCCCTAGGGGGCACAGATACGCAGTATTTT.

Concerning this clonotype: A much larger clone sits a single nucleotide away, making a read error possible. This sequence joins TRBV5-6 and TRBJ2-3, with D uncertain. V shed 9 bases and J shed 0 bases, with 17 bases lying between them. This CDR3 comprises 15 residues. The germline CDR1 and CDR2 sequences are SGHDT and YYEEEE. Here the CDR3 reads CANRLAGRSTDTQYF. The DNA of the CDR3 is TGTGCCAACAGACTCGCAGGACGGAGCACAGATACGCAGTATTTT.

This clonotype showed up just once. A much larger clone is a single base away; this may be a read error. CDR3 region: CSACPSGNYEQYF. The CDR3 DNA is TGCAGTGCTTGTCCTAGCGGGAACTACGAGCAGTACTTC. The gene calls are TRBV20-1 and TRBJ2-7; 9 bases are a match to TRBD2. This CDR3 has 13 residues. The J segment lost 3 bases and the V segment lost 5 bases, leaving 5 bases of the junction unmatched. Looked up from germline, CDR1 is DFQATT and CDR2 is SNEGSKA (reference sequence).

There are many counts of this clonotype. The rearrangement uses TRBV2 and TRBJ2-1, with 14 bases fitting TRBD2. V gave up 2 bases and J gave up 9 bases; unmatched junction bases: 9. Looked up from germline, CDR1 is SNHLY and CDR2 is FYNNEI. The CDR3 covers 17 residues. CDR3 residues: CASSERLAGGLGGEQFF. The CDR3 bases are TGTGCCAGCAGTGAAAGACTAGCGGGGGGGCTGGGTGGTGAGCAGTTCTTC.

This clonotype was counted at least ten times. The V gene is TRBV5-1, the J gene TRBJ2-3; TRBD1 matches 7 bases. CDR3 length equals 13 residues. Germline V gene sequence: CDR1 SGHRS, CDR2 YFSETQ. The junction had 1 base not matched to a gene; V was cut back by 2 bases and J by 4 bases. The CDR3 reads CASSFTGADTQYF. The CDR3 DNA is TGCGCCAGCAGCTTTACAGGGGCAGATACGCAGTATTTT.

The chain couples TRBV3-1 to TRBJ1-5; no clear D. The CDR3 runs to 13 residues. The germline V gene encodes CDR1 LGHDT and CDR2 YNNKEL (reference sequence). V was clipped by 1 base and J by 7 bases, with 8 bases between them. Here the CDR3 DNA reads TGTGCCAGCAGCCAAGGTAGAAGGCAGCCCCAGCATTTT. This codes for CASSQGRRQPQHF.

This clonotype was recorded a few times. V is TRBV9 and J is TRBJ2-7, with TRBD1 identical over 12 bases. The V and J ends lost 3 bases and 6 bases, in that order; junction bases with no gene match: 7. Germline lookup yields CDR1 SGDLS and CDR2 YYNGEE. There are 15 residues in the CDR3. The CDR3 DNA reads as TGTGCCAGCAGCGAGGGGACAGGGGGCCCGCTCGAGCAGTACTTC. Translation: CASSEGTGGPLEQYF. Complete variable domain (other parts from reference TRBV9 and TRBJ2-7): DSGVTQTPKHLITATGQRVTLRCSPRSGDLSVYWYQQSLDQGLQFLIQYYNGEERAKGNILERFSAQQFPDLHSELNLSSLELGDSALYFCASSEGTGGPLEQYFGPGTRLTVT.

This clonotype appeared a few times. The chain recombines TRBV7-9 with TRBJ2-5; maybe TRBD2 (6 bases). The CDR3 is 13 amino acids. Germline CDR1 is SEHNR and CDR2 is FQNEAQ (reference sequence). Trimming shortened V by 9 bases and J by 2 bases, and 13 bases separated the two germline ends. CDR3 in amino acids: CASHSGVQETQYF. In DNA form, the CDR3 reads TGTGCCAGTCATAGCGGAGTTCAAGAGACCCAGTACTTC.